This T cell receptor beta chain appears in the sequencing data of a study of OX40 agonist ivuxolimab in advanced cancers. Clones were sequenced by immunoSEQ multiplex PCR, and TCRdb holds only the in-frame ones, with some missing. The data show 55,000 to 60,000 clones, over 90% seen once. Systemic immunosuppression or a history of autoimmune disease excluded patients. Study conclusions and caveats: Compared with others, partial responders at 0.1-3.0 mg/kg displayed clonal expansion among the lowest.

Comments on this clone: Its antigen remains unknown.

Material: CD4+ or CD8+ T cells sorted from blood, obtained in a trial of the OX40 agonist ivuxolimab. The sequence derives from an adult with an advanced solid tumor such as melanoma, head and neck, liver or kidney cancer.

CDR3 bases: TGTGCCAGTAGTTCCCTACAGGTCTCCTCCTACAATGAGCAGTTCTTC. Protein: CASSSLQVSSYNEQFF. The chain uses TRBV19 and TRBJ2-1, with D possibly TRBD1 on 5 matching bases. CDR1 LNHDA and CDR2 SQIVND come from the germline V gene (reference sequence). V gave up 5 bases and J gave up 0 bases, with 14 bases separating them. The CDR3 is made up of 16 amino acids.